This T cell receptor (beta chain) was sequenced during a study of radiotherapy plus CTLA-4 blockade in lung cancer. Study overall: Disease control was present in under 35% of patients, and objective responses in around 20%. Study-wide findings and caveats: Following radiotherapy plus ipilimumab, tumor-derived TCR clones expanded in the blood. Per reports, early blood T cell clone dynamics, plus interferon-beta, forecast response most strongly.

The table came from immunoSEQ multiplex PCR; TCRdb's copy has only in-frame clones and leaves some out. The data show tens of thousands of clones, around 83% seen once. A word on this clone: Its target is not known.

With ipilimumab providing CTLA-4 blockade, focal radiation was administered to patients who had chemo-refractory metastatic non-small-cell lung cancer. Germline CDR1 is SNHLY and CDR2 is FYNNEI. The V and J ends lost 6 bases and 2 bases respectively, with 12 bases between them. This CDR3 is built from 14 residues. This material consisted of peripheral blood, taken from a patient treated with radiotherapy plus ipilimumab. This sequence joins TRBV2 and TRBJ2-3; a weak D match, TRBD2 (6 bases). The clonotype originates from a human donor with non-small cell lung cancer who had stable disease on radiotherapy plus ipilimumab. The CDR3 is CASSATRFTDTQYF. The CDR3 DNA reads TGTGCCAGCAGCGCGACTAGATTCACAGATACGCAGTATTTT.